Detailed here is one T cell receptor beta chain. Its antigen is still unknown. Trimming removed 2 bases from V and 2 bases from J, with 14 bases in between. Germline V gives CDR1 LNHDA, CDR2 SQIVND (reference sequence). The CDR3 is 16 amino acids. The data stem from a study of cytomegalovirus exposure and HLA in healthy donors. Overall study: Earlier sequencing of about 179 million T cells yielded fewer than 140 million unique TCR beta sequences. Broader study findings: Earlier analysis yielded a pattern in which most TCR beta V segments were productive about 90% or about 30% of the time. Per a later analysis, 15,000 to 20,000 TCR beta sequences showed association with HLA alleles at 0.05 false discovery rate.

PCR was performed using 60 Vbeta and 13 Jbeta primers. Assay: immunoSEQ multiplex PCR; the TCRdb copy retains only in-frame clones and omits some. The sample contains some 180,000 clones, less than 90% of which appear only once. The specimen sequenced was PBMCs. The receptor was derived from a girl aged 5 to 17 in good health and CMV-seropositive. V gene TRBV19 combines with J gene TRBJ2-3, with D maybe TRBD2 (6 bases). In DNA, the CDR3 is TGTGCCAGTAGTATAAAAGGACTAATGCTCACAGATACGCAGTATTTT. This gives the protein CASSIKGLMLTDTQYF. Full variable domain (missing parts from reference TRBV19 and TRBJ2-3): DGGITQSPKYLFRKEGQNVTLSCEQNLNHDAMYWYRQDPGQGLRLIYYSQIVNDFQKGDIAEGYSVSREKKESFPLTVTSAQKNPTAFYLCASSIKGLMLTDTQYFGPGTRLTVL.